This T cell receptor (beta chain) is drawn from a study of T cells after posttransplantation cyclophosphamide. Treatment was busulfan-fludarabine conditioning, a marrow graft, and cyclophosphamide on days +3 and +4. Method: immunoSEQ multiplex PCR; TCRdb's copy keeps in-frame clones and lacks some. The sample includes about 17,000 clones, none of them occurring once. The CDR3 extends over 15 amino acids. The germline V gene encodes CDR1 SGHRS and CDR2 YFSETQ. J gave up 5 bases and V 7 bases, and 10 bases lay outside the gene matches. This clone came up many times. Its antigen is not identified. The study's findings and limits: Later blood repertoires were often dominated by clones from the donor CD8+ memory compartment. TRB overlap between skin or GI tissue T cells and blood was limited.

This specimen was PBMCs, taken after allogeneic stem cell transplant with posttransplant cyclophosphamide. The receptor's source is a female patient aged 25-40 years who received an allogeneic stem cell transplant from a related donor, was CMV-positive, and had no GVHD. Among the T cells, some may be from the graft donor. The chain employs TRBV5-1 and TRBJ2-5, with 11 nucleotides matching TRBD1. CDR3 nucleotides: TGCGCCAGCTCCGGACAGGGGGCTATCGGGGAGACCCAGTACTTC. Translating it yields CASSGQGAIGETQYF.